The rows below give T cell receptor beta chains drawn from one sample of a study of CD8 T cells in ankylosing spondylitis. One entry per CDR3 protein, called by TCRdb with MiXCR from the 5' RACE reads. The table has some 90,000 distinct CDR3 sequences, 27% seen once. The sample was blood, either unsorted or a sorted T cell fraction (not recorded which). The origin of the receptors is a male donor with ankylosing spondylitis or in good health (not recorded which). The CDR3 runs from the conserved cysteine through the conserved F or W. A D gene is named only where the DNA matches it firmly. Clone size is given for some rows only: seen once, a few or many times, or a class if the clone is expanded.

v_gene: TRBV5-1
d_gene: TRBD2
abundance: many
j_gene: TRBJ2-7
CDR3aa: CASSLGVAGGTAYEQYF
CDR3nt: TGCGCCAGCAGCTTGGGAGTAGCGGGAGGGACCGCCTACGAGCAGTACTTC

v_gene: TRBV29-1
d_gene: -
abundance: few
j_gene: TRBJ1-2
CDR3aa: CSVDLSLSNYGYTF
CDR3nt: TGCAGCGTTGATTTGTCACTATCTAACTATGGCTACACCTTC

v_gene: TRBV5-1
d_gene: TRBD1
abundance: -
j_gene: TRBJ1-1
CDR3aa: CASSLDFGQAFMNTEAFF
CDR3nt: TGCGCCAGCAGCTTGGACTTCGGACAGGCGTTCATGAACACTGAAGCTTTCTTT

v_gene: TRBV7-9
d_gene: TRBD2
abundance: -
j_gene: TRBJ2-1
CDR3aa: CASSLGLASAELFF
CDR3nt: TGTGCCAGCAGCTTAGGACTAGCGAGCGCGGAGCTGTTCTTC

v_gene: TRBV28
d_gene: -
abundance: -
j_gene: TRBJ2-3
CDR3aa: CAGGGADTQYF
CDR3nt: TGTGCGGGAGGGGGGGCAGATACGCAGTATTTT

v_gene: TRBV7-2
d_gene: -
abundance: few
j_gene: TRBJ1-4
CDR3aa: CASSFGGNEKLFF
CDR3nt: TGTGCCAGCAGCTTTGGGGGTAATGAAAAACTGTTTTTT

v_gene: TRBV5-1
d_gene: TRBD1
abundance: -
j_gene: TRBJ1-4
CDR3aa: CASTDRGREKLFF
CDR3nt: TGCGCCAGCACTGACAGGGGTCGTGAAAAACTGTTTTTT

v_gene: TRBV5-5
d_gene: TRBD2
abundance: many
j_gene: TRBJ2-7
CDR3aa: CASSISGLVLEQYF
CDR3nt: TGTGCCAGCAGCATATCAGGACTAGTCCTCGAGCAGTACTTC

v_gene: TRBV3-1
d_gene: TRBD2
abundance: -
j_gene: TRBJ2-1
CDR3aa: CASSPTSGHRFF
CDR3nt: TGTGCCAGCAGCCCGACTAGCGGGCACCGGTTCTTC

v_gene: TRBV11-2
d_gene: TRBD2
abundance: -
j_gene: TRBJ2-1
CDR3aa: CASSRLFGGADEQFF
CDR3nt: TGTGCCAGCAGCCGTCTTTTCGGGGGGGCGGATGAGCAGTTCTTC

v_gene: TRBV15
d_gene: -
abundance: -
j_gene: TRBJ2-3
CDR3aa: CATSSTDTQYF
CDR3nt: TGTGCCACCAGCAGCACAGATACGCAGTATTTT

v_gene: TRBV12-3/TRBV12-4
d_gene: -
abundance: few
j_gene: TRBJ2-5
CDR3aa: CASSLAGRRETQYF
CDR3nt: TGTGCCAGCAGTTTAGCGGGGCGGCGGGAGACCCAGTACTTC

v_gene: TRBV7-3
d_gene: TRBD1
abundance: few
j_gene: TRBJ2-2
CDR3aa: CASSATQGQATNTGELFF
CDR3nt: TGTGCCAGCAGCGCGACACAGGGACAGGCCACGAACACCGGGGAGCTGTTTTTT

v_gene: TRBV20-1
d_gene: TRBD1
abundance: few
j_gene: TRBJ1-1
CDR3aa: CSAGPGGQPNTEAFF
CDR3nt: TGCAGTGCGGGGCCAGGGGGCCAACCTAACACTGAAGCTTTCTTT

v_gene: TRBV6-1
d_gene: -
abundance: -
j_gene: TRBJ1-2
CDR3aa: CASSEARGGGGYGYTF
CDR3nt: TGTGCCAGCAGTGAAGCGCGAGGGGGAGGCGGCTATGGCTACACCTTC

v_gene: TRBV11-2
d_gene: -
abundance: -
j_gene: TRBJ2-3
CDR3aa: CASSPERSTDTQYF
CDR3nt: TGTGCCAGCAGCCCAGAGCGCAGCACAGATACGCAGTATTTT

v_gene: TRBV28
d_gene: -
abundance: -
j_gene: TRBJ1-5
CDR3aa: CATQDSNQPQHF
CDR3nt: TGTGCAACTCAGGATAGCAATCAGCCCCAGCATTTT

v_gene: TRBV5-1
d_gene: -
abundance: -
j_gene: TRBJ2-5
CDR3aa: CASSLSGMETQYF
CDR3nt: TGCGCCAGCAGCTTGTCGGGAATGGAGACCCAGTACTTC

v_gene: TRBV19
d_gene: TRBD1
abundance: -
j_gene: TRBJ1-5
CDR3aa: CASSTGYRGGQPQHF
CDR3nt: TGTGCCAGTAGTACCGGCTACAGGGGTGGACAGCCCCAGCATTTT

v_gene: TRBV28
d_gene: -
abundance: few
j_gene: TRBJ1-2
CDR3aa: CASSFPLANYGYTF
CDR3nt: TGTGCCAGCAGTTTCCCTCTAGCGAACTATGGCTACACCTTC

v_gene: TRBV20-1
d_gene: TRBD2
abundance: many
j_gene: TRBJ2-3
CDR3aa: CSARNSGLGTDTQYF
CDR3nt: TGCAGTGCTAGAAATAGCGGGCTCGGCACAGATACGCAGTATTTT

v_gene: TRBV11-2
d_gene: TRBD1
abundance: -
j_gene: TRBJ1-1
CDR3aa: CASSEDRGLGTEAFF
CDR3nt: TGTGCCAGCAGCGAGGACAGGGGGCTAGGCACTGAAGCTTTCTTT

v_gene: TRBV19
d_gene: -
abundance: -
j_gene: TRBJ2-2
CDR3aa: CASSMFANTGELFF
CDR3nt: TGTGCCAGTAGTATGTTCGCGAACACCGGGGAGCTGTTTTTT

v_gene: TRBV20-1
d_gene: -
abundance: many
j_gene: TRBJ2-3
CDR3aa: CSARDQRRADTQYF
CDR3nt: TGCAGTGCTAGAGATCAGCGGAGGGCAGATACGCAGTATTTT

v_gene: TRBV7-9
d_gene: -
abundance: -
j_gene: TRBJ2-5
CDR3aa: CASSLESGGGRGAQYF
CDR3nt: TGTGCCAGCAGCTTAGAGTCGGGTGGTGGCCGAGGGGCCCAGTACTTC

v_gene: TRBV5-8
d_gene: -
abundance: -
j_gene: TRBJ1-3
CDR3aa: CASSLAPGSGNTIYF
CDR3nt: TGTGCCAGCAGCTTGGCTCCGGGCTCTGGAAACACCATATATTTT

v_gene: TRBV12-3/TRBV12-4
d_gene: TRBD1
abundance: -
j_gene: TRBJ2-3
CDR3aa: CASSLAQGAHDTQYF
CDR3nt: TGTGCCAGCAGTTTAGCTCAGGGGGCGCATGATACGCAGTATTTT

v_gene: TRBV5-1
d_gene: -
abundance: -
j_gene: TRBJ2-3
CDR3aa: CASSLLVGESTDTQYF
CDR3nt: TGCGCCAGCAGCTTGTTGGTGGGGGAAAGCACAGATACGCAGTATTTT

v_gene: TRBV12-3/TRBV12-4
d_gene: TRBD2
abundance: -
j_gene: TRBJ2-5
CDR3aa: CASSLGSGNGETQYF
CDR3nt: TGTGCCAGCAGTTTGGGTAGCGGGAATGGAGAGACCCAGTACTTC

v_gene: TRBV29-1
d_gene: -
abundance: -
j_gene: TRBJ2-5
CDR3aa: CSARAQIQETQYF
CDR3nt: TGCAGCGCCCGAGCCCAGATCCAAGAGACCCAGTACTTC

v_gene: TRBV9
d_gene: TRBD2
abundance: few
j_gene: TRBJ2-1
CDR3aa: CARKGLAENEQFF
CDR3nt: TGTGCCAGGAAGGGACTAGCAGAGAATGAGCAGTTCTTC

v_gene: TRBV12-3/TRBV12-4
d_gene: -
abundance: -
j_gene: TRBJ2-5
CDR3aa: CASSLAEKTQYF
CDR3nt: TGTGCCAGCAGTTTAGCGGAGAAGACCCAGTACTTC

v_gene: TRBV2
d_gene: TRBD1
abundance: few
j_gene: TRBJ2-7
CDR3aa: CASEFGTGDDEQYF
CDR3nt: TGTGCCAGCGAGTTCGGGACAGGGGACGACGAGCAGTACTTC

v_gene: TRBV5-1
d_gene: TRBD1
abundance: few
j_gene: TRBJ1-5
CDR3aa: CASSLGDSHNQPQHF
CDR3nt: TGCGCCAGCAGCTTGGGGGACAGCCACAATCAGCCCCAGCATTTT

v_gene: TRBV5-1
d_gene: TRBD2
abundance: few
j_gene: TRBJ2-1
CDR3aa: CASSLVLANEQFF
CDR3nt: TGCGCCAGCAGCTTGGTACTAGCGAATGAGCAGTTCTTC

v_gene: TRBV7-9
d_gene: -
abundance: -
j_gene: TRBJ1-1
CDR3aa: CASSWGSQGTLNTEAFF
CDR3nt: TGTGCCAGCAGCTGGGGGTCGCAGGGGACCTTGAACACTGAAGCTTTCTTT

v_gene: TRBV20-1
d_gene: -
abundance: -
j_gene: TRBJ2-3
CDR3aa: CSANTRKGTDTQYF
CDR3nt: TGCAGTGCAAATACTAGGAAGGGTACAGATACGCAGTATTTT

v_gene: TRBV7-9
d_gene: -
abundance: few
j_gene: TRBJ1-4
CDR3aa: CASSLGSRGPTNEKLFF
CDR3nt: TGTGCCAGCAGCTTAGGATCTCGGGGCCCAACTAATGAAAAACTGTTTTTT

v_gene: TRBV5-4
d_gene: TRBD1
abundance: -
j_gene: TRBJ1-2
CDR3aa: CASSLREGQGDGYTF
CDR3nt: TGTGCCAGCAGCCTACGAGAGGGACAGGGGGATGGCTACACCTTC

v_gene: TRBV20-1
d_gene: -
abundance: -
j_gene: TRBJ2-7
CDR3aa: CSARTDSYEQYF
CDR3nt: TGCAGTGCTAGGACGGATAGCTACGAGCAGTACTTC

v_gene: TRBV20-1
d_gene: -
abundance: few
j_gene: TRBJ2-1
CDR3aa: CSASPRGGLYSYNEQFF
CDR3nt: TGCAGTGCTTCCCCCCGAGGGGGACTTTACTCCTACAATGAGCAGTTCTTC

v_gene: TRBV5-1
d_gene: TRBD1
abundance: -
j_gene: TRBJ2-1
CDR3aa: CASSPTTGVINEQFF
CDR3nt: TGCGCCAGCAGCCCTACTACAGGGGTCATCAATGAGCAGTTCTTC

v_gene: TRBV5-6
d_gene: -
abundance: -
j_gene: TRBJ1-2
CDR3aa: CASSLELLRDGNYGYTF
CDR3nt: TGTGCCAGCAGCTTGGAGCTTTTGAGGGACGGGAACTATGGCTACACCTTC

v_gene: TRBV5-1
d_gene: -
abundance: few
j_gene: TRBJ2-2
CDR3aa: CASSLLFNGETGELFF
CDR3nt: TGCGCCAGCAGCCTGCTGTTTAACGGGGAAACCGGGGAGCTGTTTTTT

v_gene: TRBV20-1
d_gene: -
abundance: few
j_gene: TRBJ1-1
CDR3aa: CSALDSLNTEAFF
CDR3nt: TGCAGTGCGCTGGACAGTCTGAACACTGAAGCTTTCTTT

v_gene: TRBV12-3/TRBV12-4
d_gene: -
abundance: few
j_gene: TRBJ2-3
CDR3aa: CASSLRPGTQYF
CDR3nt: TGTGCCAGCAGTTTAAGGCCAGGTACGCAGTATTTT

v_gene: TRBV20-1
d_gene: -
abundance: -
j_gene: TRBJ1-1
CDR3aa: CSAPEITGQTEAFF
CDR3nt: TGCAGTGCCCCCGAGATTACGGGGCAAACTGAAGCTTTCTTT

v_gene: TRBV30
d_gene: -
abundance: -
j_gene: TRBJ2-3
CDR3aa: CAWSPVRGSTDTQYF
CDR3nt: TGTGCCTGGAGTCCCGTTCGGGGAAGCACAGATACGCAGTATTTT

v_gene: TRBV29-1
d_gene: -
abundance: few
j_gene: TRBJ1-2
CDR3aa: CSASQGSYGYTF
CDR3nt: TGCAGCGCTTCACAGGGTTCCTATGGCTACACCTTC

v_gene: TRBV3-1
d_gene: -
abundance: -
j_gene: TRBJ2-1
CDR3aa: CASSPGGEWSPYNEQFF
CDR3nt: TGTGCCAGCAGCCCCGGGGGCGAATGGTCACCCTACAATGAGCAGTTCTTC

v_gene: TRBV11-3
d_gene: -
abundance: few
j_gene: TRBJ2-3
CDR3aa: CASSPPGVDTQYF
CDR3nt: TGTGCCAGCAGCCCGCCGGGAGTAGATACGCAGTATTTT